This TCR beta chain was captured in a study of T cells in localized non-small cell lung cancer. Trimming cost V 6 bases and J 4 bases, with 18 bases left between them. CDR3 length equals 15 residues. Germline CDR1 is SGHNT and CDR2 is YENEEA. Sequencing used immunoSEQ multiplex PCR; TCRdb keeps in-frame clones, though not all of them. The repertoire has approximately 900 clones, about 20% of them found once; the top ten carry around 17%. A remark on this clone: As yet, its antigen is unknown.

Broader study findings: A median of around 60 clones ranked among the top 100 in tumor appeared in adjacent lung. Greater T cell density in blood accompanied longer overall survival. Clonality of T cells reached its maximum in uninvolved adjacent lung, surpassing tumor.

The source material was normal lung tissue next to the tumor, sampled before any cancer treatment. V is TRBV11-3 and J is TRBJ2-5, with D tentatively TRBD1 or TRBD2 (5 bases each). This receptor was taken from a man aged 40-75 years with stage III lung adenocarcinoma. CDR3 loop: CASRTTQGDGETQYF. CDR3 in DNA: TGTGCCAGCAGGACGACGCAGGGAGATGGAGAGACCCAGTACTTC.